This T cell receptor (beta chain) was sequenced in a study of T cells after yellow fever vaccination. Study-level background: In the case of low-cell-number fractions, SMART-Seq v4 Ultra Low Input was used for preparation. Study-level results: Subsequent to the booster, the majority of primary-vaccination clones reappeared (96% CD4, 88% CD8).

TCRdb re-called the 5' RACE reads through MiXCR, storing one row per CDR3 protein. The data contain over 100,000 distinct CDR3 sequences, 8.4% of them singletons. At least ten counts were recorded for this clonotype. Its target is not known. Per the germline V gene, CDR1 is SGHDT and CDR2 is YYEEEE. V was cut by 0 bases and J by 14 bases, with 9 bases left in between. The length of the CDR3 is 11 residues. The sequence was collected from a young man who received the YFV17D yellow fever vaccine. V usage is TRBV5-6 and J usage is TRBJ2-1; D gene ambiguous. Source: CD8+ T cells sorted from PBMCs, taken 45 days after the yellow fever booster vaccination. The chain's CDR3 is CASSLGGNEFF. In nucleotides, the CDR3 is TGTGCCAGCAGCTTGGGCGGAAACGAGTTCTTC.